A selection of T cell receptor beta chains follows, all from one sample in a study of identical twins. Each CDR3 protein is one row after TCRdb ran MiXCR on the 5' RACE reads. The sample shows a few hundred thousand distinct CDR3 sequences, around 20% of them seen only once. What was sequenced was naive T cells sorted from blood. The receptors come from a man in his fifties or sixties in good health. The CDR3 runs from the conserved cysteine through the conserved F or W.

V	J	CDR3
TRBV12-3/TRBV12-4	TRBJ1-5	CASSAVYSNQPQHF
TRBV18	TRBJ1-4	CASSPTRGHFVKIHEKLFF
TRBV19	TRBJ1-2	CASSGGTAGSYGYTF
TRBV12-3/TRBV12-4	TRBJ1-5	CASSLETGTETNQPQHF
TRBV12-3/TRBV12-4	TRBJ2-1	CASSLKREGLRFF
TRBV18	TRBJ2-7	CASSPRGGGANEQYF
TRBV20-1	TRBJ2-1	CSSRARLSYNEQFF
TRBV12-3/TRBV12-4	TRBJ2-3	CASSLGFGTDTQYF
TRBV6-2/TRBV6-3	TRBJ2-1	CASSYSTGTSEFF
TRBV7-8	TRBJ2-1	CASSPTAYNEQFF
TRBV5-1	TRBJ1-2	CASSSEGEPDYYGYTF
TRBV27	TRBJ1-4	CASSPRTGSWGEKLFF
TRBV5-1	TRBJ2-1	CASSFAQGYNEQFF
TRBV12-3/TRBV12-4	TRBJ2-7	CASSATGEGEQYF
TRBV24-1	TRBJ2-2	CATRRGGGGELFF
TRBV12-3/TRBV12-4	TRBJ2-1	CASNPGGSSNEQFF
TRBV9	TRBJ1-2	CASSGATGSLFYGYTF
TRBV10-3	TRBJ1-2	CAISDRKDDYGYTF
TRBV12-3/TRBV12-4	TRBJ1-2	CASSLADQGAYGYTF
TRBV19	TRBJ2-7	CASSMGRGGEQYF
TRBV24-1	TRBJ2-2	CATSDFPLGGNTGGLFF
TRBV20-1	TRBJ2-7	CSARAFSGSSYEQYF
TRBV24-1	TRBJ2-1	CATSRLAGGYNEQFF
TRBV14	TRBJ2-7	CASSQGPAGPYEQYF
TRBV29-1	TRBJ2-5	CSVLQGGHVQETQYF
TRBV10-3	TRBJ2-7	CAIRQKYGQGAYEQYF
TRBV12-3/TRBV12-4	TRBJ2-2	CASSRLTGELFF
TRBV24-1	TRBJ2-3	CATSLASGNTDTQYF
TRBV28	TRBJ1-6	CASSLFAGAPYNSPLHF